Following are 32 T cell receptor beta chains from one sample sequenced in a study of molecular identifiers for immune sequencing clone quantification. One entry per CDR3 protein results from TCRdb running MiXCR on the PCR reads. The sample carries around 470,000 distinct CDR3 sequences, roughly 24% recorded once. Sequencing input: naive CD8+ T cells from blood, with Jurkat cell RNA spiked in. Documented subset: FACS-sorted CD8+CD4-CCR7+CD45RA+ naive T cells. The receptor set was obtained from a human donor in good health. Some libraries in this study had Jurkat cell RNA spiked in.

Worth noting for this clonotype: A read error may be the cause here, since a much bigger clone is one base away. The V and J genes are TRBV20-1 and TRBJ1-1, with D possibly TRBD1 on 6 matching bases. V shed 6 bases and J shed 0 bases, with 17 bases lying between them. CDR3 length: 15 residues. In germline, CDR1 is DFQATT, CDR2 SNEGSKA (reference sequence). The chain's CDR3 is CSAHDRTVMNTEAFF. CDR3 nucleotides: TGCAGTGCACACGACCGGACAGTAATGAACACTGAAGCTTTCTTT.

The chain carries TRBV30 and TRBJ1-1; D remains ambiguous. The CDR3 contains 14 residues. V was cut by 0 bases and J by 3 bases, with 11 bases left in between. Germline assignment: CDR1 GTSNPN and CDR2 SVGIG (reference sequence). DNA for the CDR3: TGTGCCTGGAGTGTACAACATGGTTACACTGAAGCTTTCTTT. It codes for CAWSVQHGYTEAFF.

This clonotype was recorded a few times. The genes are TRBV13 and TRBJ2-7; 7 positions agree with TRBD1. The CDR3 has 15 residues. The V gene end was trimmed by 4 bases and the J gene end by 2 bases; junction bases not matched to a gene: 8. Germline V lookup: CDR1 PRHDT, CDR2 FYEKMQ (reference sequence). The DNA of the CDR3 is TGTGCCAGCAGCTCGACGACAGGGTCGACCTACGAGCAGTACTTC. Translated, it gives CASSSTTGSTYEQYF.

This clonotype was detected ten times or more. The chain links TRBV6-5 to TRBJ1-1, with D unclear. Trimming took 2 bases from V and 2 from J, leaving 6 bases between them. Germline V gives CDR1 MNHEY, CDR2 SVGAGI. The CDR3 length is 13 residues. CDR3 sequence (DNA): TGTGCCAGCAGTTACGGGTCCAACACTGAAGCTTTCTTT. Translated, it gives CASSYGSNTEAFF.

The chain employs TRBV5-4 and TRBJ2-7; no firm D call. CDR1 and CDR2 from the germline V gene are SGHNT and YYREEE (reference sequence). CDR3 length equals 14 residues. The V gene lost 1 base and the J gene lost 2 bases, with 10 bases spanning the gap. The CDR3 sequence is CASSLSDGPYEQYF. The CDR3 DNA reads as TGTGCCAGCAGCTTGTCGGACGGCCCCTACGAGCAGTACTTC.

In its sample, this clonotype was seen a few times. The CDR3 bases are TGTGCCAGCAGTCCTGGGGGCTACAGGGTTGGGGAGACCCAGTACTTC. Translation gives CASSPGGYRVGETQYF. The gene calls are TRBV27 and TRBJ2-5; TRBD1 is a possible D gene (6 bases). The germline V gene has CDR1 MNHEY and CDR2 SMNVEV (reference sequence). Between the trimmed V and J ends, which lost 5 bases and 5 bases, there was a span of 21 bases. There are 16 residues in the CDR3.

As regards this clonotype: The junction does not match germline at one end; this may be a read error. This chain joins TRBV5-3 and TRBJ2-5, with 12 positions matching TRBD2. TRBV5-3 is filed as an ORF, its function uncertain. This CDR3 comprises 16 residues. The DNA for the CDR3 is TGTGCCAGCAGCTTGGGACTAGCGGGCGCCACGGAGACCCAGTACTTC. Protein: CASSLGLAGATETQYF.

The gene calls are TRBV27 and TRBJ2-1; D is uncertain. The ends were cut back, 5 bases at V and 4 bases at J, with 18 bases in the middle. The V gene's germline CDR1 is MNHEY and CDR2 SMNVEV (reference sequence). CDR3 length: 16 amino acids. CDR3 in DNA: TGTGCCAGCAGTCTCTCTACCCCAAACGGGTACAATGAGCAGTTCTTC. Protein: CASSLSTPNGYNEQFF.

V gene TRBV19 combines with J gene TRBJ2-3, with TRBD2 matching over 8 bases. The CDR3 has 15 amino acids. V gave up 10 bases and J gave up 4 bases; unmatched junction bases: 13. Germline CDR1 and CDR2: LNHDA and SQIVND (reference sequence). The CDR3 loop reads CATKLAGRSSDTQYF. The CDR3 coding sequence is TGTGCCACGAAATTAGCGGGAAGGAGCTCAGATACGCAGTATTTT.

This clonotype was picked up a small number of times. This chain links TRBV7-9 with TRBJ2-1; TRBD2 matches at 7 bases. The CDR3 contains 16 residues. V was clipped by 3 bases and J by 7 bases; unmatched bases: 12. CDR1 SEHNR and CDR2 FQNEAQ come from the germline V gene (reference sequence). The CDR3 loop is CASSFFTAGEGNEQFF. DNA for the CDR3: TGTGCCAGCAGCTTTTTCACGGCGGGAGAGGGGAATGAGCAGTTCTTC. Full variable domain (outside the CDR3, taken from reference TRBV7-9 and TRBJ2-1): DTGVSQNPRHKITKRGQNVTFRCDPISEHNRLYWYRQTLGQGPEFLTYFQNEAQLEKSRLLSDRFSAERPKGSFSTLEIQRTEQGDSAMYLCASSFFTAGEGNEQFFGPGTRLTVL.

This clonotype was counted many times. The chain combines TRBV20-1 with TRBJ1-2; D unresolved. Germline V gene sequence: CDR1 DFQATT, CDR2 SNEGSKA (reference sequence). V lost 6 bases and J lost 2, with 13 bases in between. The CDR3 covers 13 residues. CDR3 nucleotide sequence: TGCAGTGCGCATGATCAGGAGAACTATGGCTACACCTTC. It translates to CSAHDQENYGYTF.

This chain joins TRBV7-9 and TRBJ2-1; D is undetermined. Trimming took off 2 bases at V and 0 bases at J, with 11 bases between the two ends. The CDR3 contains 16 residues. CDR1 and CDR2 from the germline V gene are SEHNR and FQNEAQ (reference sequence). The CDR3 here is CASSLRSTNSYNEQFF. Here the CDR3 DNA reads TGTGCCAGCAGCTTAAGATCCACGAACTCCTACAATGAGCAGTTCTTC.

This clonotype came up many times. The gene calls are TRBV6-2 or TRBV6-3 and TRBJ1-1, with no clear D. Germline V lookup: CDR1 MNHEY, CDR2 SVGEGT. CDR3 length equals 10 residues. V was cut by 6 bases and J by 12 bases, with 11 bases left in between. The CDR3 DNA is TGTGCCAGCAGCCACGGACTTACTTTCTTT. Its protein is CASSHGLTFF.

The V call is TRBV20-1, the J call TRBJ2-3, with 13 bases that match TRBD2. Germline V lookup: CDR1 DFQATT, CDR2 SNEGSKA (reference sequence). V lost 0 bases to trimming and J lost 4 bases; unmatched junction nucleotides: 13. The length of the CDR3 is 19 residues. The chain's CDR3 is CSARDPPGLAGYYADTQYF. The CDR3 DNA sequence: TGCAGTGCTAGAGATCCACCGGGACTAGCGGGGTATTACGCAGATACGCAGTATTTT.

Comments on this clonotype: The junction departs from germline at one end; a sequencing error may be responsible. CDR3 DNA sequence: TGTGCCAGCAGTCTTAGCGGGGGAGCGTACGGGCAGTACTTC. The encoded protein is CASSLSGGAYGQYF. The chain uses TRBV6-5 and TRBJ2-7; 9 nucleotides agree with TRBD2. CDR1 is MNHEY, CDR2 SVGAGI, per germline. The CDR3 has 14 amino acids.

This clonotype was observed a few times. The V call is TRBV7-2, the J call TRBJ2-2; D not certain. The CDR3 is 14 amino acids. The germline gives CDR1 SGHTA, CDR2 FQGNSA. Trimming removed 4 bases from V and 3 bases from J, with 9 bases in between. The CDR3 sequence: CASSYWLDTGELFF. The CDR3 region has the DNA TGTGCCAGCAGCTACTGGCTGGACACCGGGGAGCTGTTTTTT.

The chain has TRBV9 and TRBJ2-5; the D is unclear. The CDR3 has 16 amino acids. Trimming removed 0 bases at V and 4 bases at J, with 16 bases between. The V gene's germline CDR1 is SGDLS and CDR2 YYNGEE. CDR3 loop: CASSVGDSPSRETQYF. For the CDR3, the DNA is TGTGCCAGCAGCGTAGGTGATAGCCCCTCACGAGAGACCCAGTACTTC.

Turning to this clonotype: A read error may account for a junction end that differs from germline. The chain joins TRBV28 to TRBJ1-6; D may be TRBD1 (5 bases). From germline, CDR1 is MDHEN and CDR2 SYDVKM. The CDR3 runs 15 residues. The CDR3 sequence is CASSLESRADSPLRF. DNA for the CDR3: TGTGCCAGCAGTTTGGAATCCAGGGCTGATTCACCCCTCCGCTTT.

This chain uses TRBV7-9 with TRBJ2-7; tentative D call: TRBD1 (5 bases). Deletions cut 0 bases from V and 7 bases from J, with 13 bases between. Germline loops: CDR1 SEHNR, CDR2 FQNEAQ (reference sequence). There are 14 residues in the CDR3. The CDR3 reads CASSLAGRAWEQYF. CDR3 in DNA: TGTGCCAGCAGCTTAGCGGGCAGGGCCTGGGAGCAGTACTTC.

On this clonotype: The junction and the germline gene differ at one end; a read error may be behind it. The chain links TRBV6-6 to TRBJ2-3; D ambiguous. Germline V gene data show CDR1 as MNHNY and CDR2 as SVGAGI (reference sequence). The length of the CDR3 is 16 residues. CDR3 bases: TGTGCCAGCACCAAGTCCTACGGACCCGGCACAGATACGCGGTATTTT. This encodes CASTKSYGPGTDTRYF.

In its sample, this clonotype was seen a few times. This chain connects TRBV24-1 to TRBJ2-1, with a tentative D call TRBD1 (5 bases). Looked up from germline, CDR1 is KGHDR and CDR2 is SFDVKD. Trimming left V 0 bases short and J 15 bases short, with 11 bases between. This CDR3 region has 12 residues. The CDR3 region has the DNA TGTGCCACCAGTGATTTGCAGGGTCCCAGGTTCTTC. Translated: CATSDLQGPRFF.

The chain joins TRBV7-8 to TRBJ2-2, with unresolved D. This CDR3 is 16 amino acids long. V lost 0 bases to trimming and J lost 4 bases, with 12 bases between them. Germline V gene data show CDR1 as SGHVS and CDR2 as FQNEAQ. The CDR3 is CASSLASGVRTGELFF. As DNA, the CDR3 is TGTGCCAGCAGCTTAGCGTCTGGGGTCCGCACCGGGGAGCTGTTTTTT.

This chain joins TRBV4-3 and TRBJ1-1, with D perhaps TRBD1 (5 bases). Germline values: CDR1 LGHNA, CDR2 YSLEER. The CDR3 covers 15 residues. The V and J ends lost 6 bases and 1 base respectively, with 15 bases between them. CDR3 sequence (DNA): TGCGCCAGCAGACCAACCGACGGGGCGAACACTGAAGCTTTCTTT. This sequence encodes CASRPTDGANTEAFF.

This clonotype was counted between two and nine times. The DNA of the CDR3 is TGTGCCAGCAGCTTAGGAGGAGGCAACAATGAGCAGTTCTTC. Its protein is CASSLGGGNNEQFF. The chain joins TRBV7-9 to TRBJ2-1; perhaps TRBD2 as D (5 bases). The CDR3 spans 14 residues. The V and J ends lost 1 base and 5 bases respectively, with 9 bases between them. Germline CDR1 is SEHNR and CDR2 is FQNEAQ (reference sequence). The entire variable domain, with the rest obtained from reference TRBV7-9 and TRBJ2-1, is as follows: DTGVSQNPRHKITKRGQNVTFRCDPISEHNRLYWYRQTLGQGPEFLTYFQNEAQLEKSRLLSDRFSAERPKGSFSTLEIQRTEQGDSAMYLCASSLGGGNNEQFFGPGTRLTVL.

The V call is TRBV10-3, the J call TRBJ1-4; D is uncertain. The CDR3 has 12 amino acids. Germline CDR1 reads ENHRY; CDR2 reads SYGVKD. The V end was cut by 2 bases, the J end by 6 bases, with 4 bases between. Written as DNA, the CDR3 is TGTGCCATCAGTGAGGGGGATGAAAAACTGTTTTTT. Its translation is CAISEGDEKLFF.

This clonotype was detected many times. This chain uses TRBV27 with TRBJ1-6; the match to TRBD1 covers 10 bases. From germline, CDR1 is MNHEY and CDR2 SMNVEV (reference sequence). Losses at the gene ends were 4 bases for V and 7 bases for J; bases not matched to a gene: 1. CDR3 length: 14 amino acids. Here the CDR3 reads CASSWDRGNSPLHF. CDR3 DNA sequence: TGTGCCAGCAGTTGGGACAGGGGCAATTCACCCCTCCACTTT.

V usage is TRBV6-2 or TRBV6-3 and J usage is TRBJ2-7, with D tentatively TRBD2 (5 bases). CDR1 is MNHEY, CDR2 SVGEGT, per germline. Trimming took off 0 bases at V and 6 bases at J, with 15 bases between the two ends. There are 15 residues in the CDR3. CDR3 bases: TGTGCCAGCAGTTACTCTCCGGGCTCCGGGGTCGAGCAGTACTTC. It codes for CASSYSPGSGVEQYF.

This clonotype was seen a few times. The chain uses TRBV6-6 and TRBJ2-2; D remains ambiguous. The CDR3 has 12 residues. From germline, CDR1 is MNHNY and CDR2 SVGAGI (reference sequence). Trimming pared 7 bases from V and 6 bases from J, leaving 9 bases between. CDR3 in DNA: TGTGCCAGCAACGACGATTCCGGGGAGCTGTTTTTT. Its protein is CASNDDSGELFF.

Comments on this clonotype: Just one base apart from a much larger clone, this may be a read error. This rearrangement joins TRBV7-6 to TRBJ2-3; 7 positions agree with TRBD2. This CDR3 is built from 16 residues. The germline CDR1 and CDR2 sequences are SGHVS and FNYEAQ. The CDR3 spells CAGSLAESGGTDTQYF. CDR3 in DNA: TGTGCCGGCAGCTTAGCGGAGTCGGGAGGAACAGATACGCAGTATTTT.

A word on this clonotype: Mismatch with germline at one junction end may stem from a read error. The rearrangement links TRBV27 to TRBJ2-5, with TRBD2 matching 8 bases. The CDR3 runs to 18 residues. Germline values: CDR1 MNHEY, CDR2 SMNVEV (reference sequence). CDR3 sequence reads: CASSLAGGALMGQETQCF. The DNA for the CDR3 is TGTGCCAGCAGTTTGGCGGGGGGCGCTTTGATGGGCCAAGAGACCCAGTGCTTC.

The chain uses TRBV4-1 and TRBJ1-1; D gene ambiguous. The germline V gene encodes CDR1 MGHRA and CDR2 YSYEKL. Trimming removed 1 base from V and 3 bases from J, with 6 bases in between. This CDR3 contains 13 residues. Here the CDR3 reads CASSQVGHTEAFF. In DNA form, the CDR3 reads TGCGCCAGCAGCCAAGTGGGTCACACTGAAGCTTTCTTT.

V and J are TRBV6-5 and TRBJ2-7, with TRBD2 matching 11 bases. Germline-derived CDR1 and CDR2 are MNHEY and SVGAGI. This CDR3 contains 15 residues. With V trimmed by 0 bases and J by 6 bases, 4 bases remained unmatched. The CDR3 region has the DNA TGTGCCAGCAGTTACTCAACTAGCGGGAGTCCCGAGCAGTACTTC. Its protein is CASSYSTSGSPEQYF.